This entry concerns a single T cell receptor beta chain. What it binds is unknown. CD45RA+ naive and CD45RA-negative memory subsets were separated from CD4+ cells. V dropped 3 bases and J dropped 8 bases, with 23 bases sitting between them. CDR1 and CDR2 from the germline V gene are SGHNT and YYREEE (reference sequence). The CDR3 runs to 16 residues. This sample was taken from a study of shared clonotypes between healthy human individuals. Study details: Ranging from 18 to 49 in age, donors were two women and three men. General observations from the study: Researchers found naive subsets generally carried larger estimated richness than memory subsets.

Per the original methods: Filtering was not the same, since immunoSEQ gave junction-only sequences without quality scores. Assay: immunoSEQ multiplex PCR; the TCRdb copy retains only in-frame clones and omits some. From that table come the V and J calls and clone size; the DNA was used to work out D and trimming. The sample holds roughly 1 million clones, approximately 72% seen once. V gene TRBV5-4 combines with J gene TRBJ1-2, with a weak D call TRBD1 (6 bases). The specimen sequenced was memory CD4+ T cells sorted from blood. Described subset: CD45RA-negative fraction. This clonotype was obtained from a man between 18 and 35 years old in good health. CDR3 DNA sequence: TGTGCCAGCAGCTCAGATAACAGGGTCCCAGTAAGGGGCTACACCTTC. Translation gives CASSSDNRVPVRGYTF.